This entry concerns a single TCR beta chain. This clone has only a few counts. Which antigen it targets is not known. Base qualities were left out, and no much larger clone turns up one base away. The entry originates in a study of blood T cell repertoires in COVID-19 (dated by TCRdb to 2018 to 2021). Study-wide context: Samples covering the acute and convalescent phases of COVID-19 were provided by collaborators in the United States, Italy and Spain. The repertoires were made available in a free public database intended to serve as a resource for research on the immune response to SARS-CoV-2. Sample metadata almost always included a de-identified subject ID, COVID-19 status, age in years and sex. HLA class I and class II types, where available, came from metadata supplied by the sample provider rather than from assay-based typing. The dataset comprised deeply sampled blood TCRbeta repertoires from subjects exposed to, actively infected with, or recovered from COVID-19. The samples were drawn from the first 160 participants of the ongoing ImmuneRACE study and from 1,254 subjects provided by 6 global collaborators. The material from the prospective study consisted of cDNA or gDNA derived from T cells, B-cell-depleted T cells, or PBMCs.

TCRbeta CDR3 regions were amplified from genomic DNA using the immunoSEQ Assay, a bias-controlled multiplex PCR. The study's processing was this. The number of nucleated cells in each sample was estimated by amplification of reference gene primers within the assay. Sequence reads were collapsed and filtered to measure the absolute abundance of every unique TCRbeta CDR3 rearrangement. For each sample, productive Simpson clonality was calculated by taking the square root of Simpson's diversity index across productive rearrangements. The table was pulled from immuneACCESS by TCRdb, which kept in-frame rearrangements only. Such tables lose some clones; where checked, under half of the loss comes from unresolved V genes, and the rest has no known cause. V, J and clone size derive from that table, while D and trimming were established from the DNA sequence. The sample includes some 140,000 clones, with under 85% observed a single time. The ten largest clonotypes hold more than 15% of the sample.

In the prospective study, participants were about 18 to 100 years old, resided in approximately 25 geographic areas of the United States, and were enrolled through a virtual design. To assign participants to cohorts, the prospective study relied on clinical history that participants themselves reported in a screening survey and a study questionnaire. Recovered participants in ImmuneRACE Cohort 3 were defined as having two consecutive negative NP/OP PCR tests, clearance from a healthcare professional, or resolution of symptoms. In the prospective study, mobile phlebotomists collected whole blood, serum and a nasopharyngeal or oropharyngeal swab from each participant. Over an approximately 2-month period, participants in the prospective study had the option of providing additional blood draws and questionnaires. Before DNA extraction, blood samples from the prospective study were shipped at room temperature or frozen.

The paper's findings and limits, for the study overall: The quantity of clinical and demographic metadata differed by source and by participant and was supplied without curation.

Taken from cysteine to phenylalanine, the CDR3 has 14 residues. Of all the DNA, just the CDR3 is kept, 42 bases in frame from base 1. As encoded in the germline V gene, CDR1 is MGHRA while CDR2 is YSYEKL. The trim is 6 bases for V and 0 bases for J, with a gap of 8 bases between the germline ends. Sequenced sample: PBMCs or T cells enriched from blood (not recorded which). This TCR came from a man aged 25-45 years who had recovered from COVID-19. This receptor chain uses TRBV4-1 and TRBJ1-4; no confident D gene assignment can be made. Here the CDR3 is given as CASRLRATNEKLFF. The sequenced DNA is TGCGCCAGCAGGCTCCGAGCAACTAATGAAAAACTGTTTTTT.